This is a list of T cell receptor beta chains from one sample in a study of blood T cell repertoires in COVID-19. The data were produced by immunoSEQ multiplex PCR, yet TCRdb's version contains in-frame clones alone and is incomplete. Here the sample spans some 150,000 clones, more than 60% being singletons. The specimen was peripheral blood. The receptors shown here come from a woman aged 50 to 65 with active or convalescent COVID-19. CDR3s include the opening cysteine and the closing phenylalanine or tryptophan. The order of the fields is V gene, D gene, J gene, CDR3 protein. D genes are given only for firm matches.

V: TRBV7-2; D: TRBD1; J: TRBJ2-2; CDR3: CASSSYRGYGGELFF
V: TRBV7-3; D: TRBD2; J: TRBJ2-1; CDR3: CASSRLAVVSREQFF
V: TRBV5-1; D: TRBD1; J: TRBJ1-2; CDR3: CASSFGGYDRGFHGYTF
V: TRBV2; D: .; J: TRBJ1-1; CDR3: CASSEVIRNTEAFF
V: TRBV30; D: TRBD1; J: TRBJ1-3; CDR3: CAWSGKPGQSTHTIYF
V: TRBV7-9; D: .; J: TRBJ1-1; CDR3: CASKFGGGLRTEAFF
V: TRBV2; D: TRBD1; J: TRBJ1-1; CDR3: CASSSDRVVNTEAFF
V: TRBV30; D: TRBD1; J: TRBJ1-5; CDR3: CAWSWGQGNQPQHF
V: TRBV4-1; D: .; J: TRBJ1-5; CDR3: CASSLSHRVPGQPQHF
V: TRBV9; D: TRBD2; J: TRBJ2-7; CDR3: CASSSSGGPREQYF
V: TRBV7-9; D: .; J: TRBJ1-1; CDR3: CASSSMGGWRTEAFF
V: TRBV29-1; D: .; J: TRBJ2-2; CDR3: CSVTLMNTGELFF
V: TRBV28; D: TRBD1; J: TRBJ1-1; CDR3: CASRGQGIGTEAFF
V: TRBV28; D: TRBD1; J: TRBJ1-2; CDR3: CASSLSSAGGKTRYGYTF
V: TRBV5-1; D: .; J: TRBJ1-3; CDR3: CASSEQGGGLSGNTIYF
V: TRBV18; D: .; J: TRBJ2-7; CDR3: CASSRETSYEQYF
V: TRBV19; D: .; J: TRBJ1-5; CDR3: CASSIGGKQGGQPQHF
V: TRBV4-1; D: .; J: TRBJ1-1; CDR3: CASSQEGQTNTEAFF
V: TRBV6-5; D: .; J: TRBJ1-6; CDR3: CASSYTAGMGSPLHF
V: TRBV19; D: TRBD2; J: TRBJ2-2; CDR3: CASKGGFLANTGELFF
V: TRBV7-9; D: .; J: TRBJ1-6; CDR3: CASGQLEGGSPLHF
V: TRBV30; D: TRBD1; J: TRBJ2-7; CDR3: CAGEQGYEQYF
V: TRBV29-1; D: TRBD1; J: TRBJ1-2; CDR3: CSGTGRGEVGYTF
V: TRBV7-9; D: .; J: TRBJ2-1; CDR3: CASTQGSVGNNEQFF
V: TRBV12-3/TRBV12-4; D: .; J: TRBJ1-5; CDR3: CASSYGDYQPQHF
V: TRBV19; D: TRBD1; J: TRBJ2-1; CDR3: CASSIGQGKGSYNEQFF
V: TRBV12-3/TRBV12-4; D: .; J: TRBJ1-1; CDR3: CASGSGLNTEAFF
V: TRBV5-8; D: TRBD1; J: TRBJ1-4; CDR3: CASSLAGSGGSNEKLFF
V: TRBV9; D: TRBD2; J: TRBJ2-2; CDR3: CASSVAMTSGSRTGELFF
V: TRBV5-6; D: TRBD1; J: TRBJ1-1; CDR3: CASSVGQGNTEAFF
V: TRBV2; D: .; J: TRBJ2-5; CDR3: CASNVMGMGRQETQYF
V: TRBV6-2/TRBV6-3; D: .; J: TRBJ2-2; CDR3: CASSSASGLYTGELFF
V: TRBV29-1; D: .; J: TRBJ1-1; CDR3: CSVEVGLPNTEAFF
V: TRBV3-1/TRBV3-2; D: TRBD1; J: TRBJ1-4; CDR3: CASTDTPGTENEKLFF
V: TRBV30; D: .; J: TRBJ2-3; CDR3: CAWSVRQGETQYF
V: TRBV7-2; D: .; J: TRBJ1-1; CDR3: CASSLEQVAFF